This T cell receptor beta chain was profiled in a study of blood T cell repertoires in COVID-19. Assay: immunoSEQ multiplex PCR; the TCRdb copy retains only in-frame clones and omits some. The repertoire consists of roughly 180,000 clones, with 83% occurring once and the leading ten covering around 4.3%. Participants were aged roughly 18 to 100 years from more than 20 US areas. Donors in Cohort 3 who had recovered were those with two negative PCRs, healthcare professional clearance, or resolution of their symptoms. V was shortened by 1 base and J by 8 bases, with 15 bases between the two germline ends. Germline CDR1 LNHDA, CDR2 SQIVND (reference sequence). CDR3 length: 15 amino acids.

The sequenced material came from PBMCs or T cells enriched from blood (not recorded which). The receptor's source is a woman aged 45-59 years who had recovered from COVID-19. V is TRBV19 and J is TRBJ2-1; a weak D match, TRBD2 (7 bases). The DNA of the CDR3 is TGTGCCAGTAGTATAGTGGGGGGGCGAACAGATGAGCAGTTCTTC. This sequence encodes CASSIVGGRTDEQFF. The variable domain in full, with the rest retrieved from reference TRBV19 and TRBJ2-1, is DGGITQSPKYLFRKEGQNVTLSCEQNLNHDAMYWYRQDPGQGLRLIYYSQIVNDFQKGDIAEGYSVSREKKESFPLTVTSAQKNPTAFYLCASSIVGGRTDEQFFGPGTRLTVL.